This passage covers 18 T cell receptor beta chains from one sample sequenced in a study of blood T cell repertoires in COVID-19. Some clones are missing from TCRdb's copy, which holds only in-frame ones; the method was immunoSEQ multiplex PCR. The sample has around 92,000 clones, approximately 83% seen once. Sequencing was done on a sample of peripheral blood. These receptor sequences come from a woman aged 80 or over with acute or convalescent COVID-19.

This clone was found once. The rearrangement links TRBV7-2 to TRBJ1-1; possible D gene TRBD1, 6 bases. CDR1 and CDR2 from the germline V gene are SGHTA and FQGNSA. Trimming left V 3 bases short and J 3 bases short, with 17 bases between. The CDR3 is made up of 16 amino acids. CDR3 sequence (DNA): TGTGCCAGCAGCTTTAGGACAGCTTCCTCGGACACTGAAGCTTTCTTT. Its protein is CASSFRTASSDTEAFF.

The chain uses TRBV5-1 and TRBJ2-3, with TRBD2 identical over 9 bases. The V gene's germline CDR1 is SGHRS and CDR2 YFSETQ. J gave up 4 bases and V 0 bases, and 6 bases lay outside the gene matches. CDR3 length equals 16 residues. The CDR3 nucleotides read TGCGCCAGCAGCTTGGGGGGTAGCGGGAGAGCAGATACGCAGTATTTT. Protein product: CASSLGGSGRADTQYF.

The chain is built from TRBV5-4 and TRBJ1-1, with 7 bases fitting TRBD1. The V and J ends lost 4 bases and 3 bases, in that order; junction bases with no gene match: 9. The CDR3 has 15 amino acids. Germline values: CDR1 SGHNT, CDR2 YYREEE (reference sequence). The CDR3 DNA follows: TGTGCCAGCAGCCCGACGGGACAGACGGACACTGAAGCTTTCTTT. Translating gives CASSPTGQTDTEAFF.

V is TRBV6-4 and J is TRBJ1-1; 10 bases are shared with TRBD1. Germline CDR1 reads MRHNA; CDR2 reads SNTAGT. Losses at the gene ends were 5 bases for V and 5 bases for J; bases not matched to a gene: 5. The CDR3 covers 14 residues. CDR3 in amino acids: CASSQDRGDTEAFF. CDR3 in DNA: TGTGCCAGCAGTCAGGACAGGGGGGATACTGAAGCTTTCTTT.

V gene TRBV18 combines with J gene TRBJ2-7; TRBD2 aligns across 7 bases. The CDR3 covers 14 residues. V lost 4 bases to trimming and J lost 4 bases; unmatched junction nucleotides: 7. Germline assignment: CDR1 KGHSH and CDR2 LQKENI. In nucleotides, the CDR3 is TGTGCCAGCTCACAGCAGTGGGGGGGGTACGAGCAGTACTTC. Translating gives CASSQQWGGYEQYF. Full variable domain (missing parts from reference TRBV18 and TRBJ2-7): NAGVMQNPRHLVRRRGQEARLRCSPMKGHSHVYWYRQLPEEGLKFMVYLQKENIIDESGMPKERFSAEFPKEGPSILRIQQVVRGDSAAYFCASSQQWGGYEQYFGPGTRLTVT.

V is TRBV5-6 and J is TRBJ2-1; TRBD2 matches at 8 bases. The germline V gene encodes CDR1 SGHDT and CDR2 YYEEEE. V was clipped by 0 bases and J by 1 base; unmatched bases: 9. This CDR3 has 18 residues. For the CDR3, the DNA is TGTGCCAGCAGCTTGGTCGGATGGAGCGGGAGTTCCTACAATGAGCAGTTCTTC. Residues: CASSLVGWSGSSYNEQFF.

Only a few counts were recorded for this clone. This chain uses TRBV19 with TRBJ1-1, with TRBD1 matching over 7 bases. The germline CDR1 and CDR2 sequences are LNHDA and SQIVND (reference sequence). Trimming took 3 bases from V and 1 from J; bases not matched to a gene: 2. The CDR3 totals 14 residues. The CDR3 nucleotides are TGTGCCAGTAGTATCGGGACAGAGAACACTGAAGCTTTCTTT. Translation: CASSIGTENTEAFF.

CDR3 nucleotides: TGTGCCAGCAGCTTAGCGGGCGGGGCTGGCTACACCTTC. This codes for CASSLAGGAGYTF. The V and J genes are TRBV7-9 and TRBJ1-2; perhaps TRBD1 as D (5 bases). The germline V and J ends were trimmed by 0 bases and 7 bases, with 9 bases remaining between them. The CDR3 is made up of 13 amino acids. Germline values: CDR1 SEHNR, CDR2 FQNEAQ (reference sequence).

V and J are TRBV29-1 and TRBJ2-3; 7 bases are a match to TRBD2. The V segment lost 6 bases and the J segment 0 bases; nucleotides outside the gene matches: 15. The CDR3 extends over 17 amino acids. In germline, CDR1 is SQVTM, CDR2 ANQGSEA. CDR3 in amino acids: CSVTGVAGRPSTDTQYF. The DNA for the CDR3 is TGCAGCGTAACCGGGGTAGCGGGCCGCCCGAGCACAGATACGCAGTATTTT.

This clone occurred once. The rearrangement links TRBV5-8 to TRBJ2-7, with a possible D match to TRBD2 (7 bases). V lost 0 bases and J 4 bases, leaving 14 bases between the germline ends. There are 15 residues in the CDR3. Germline V gene data show CDR1 as SGHTS and CDR2 as YDEGEE. The CDR3 region is CASSLVEGGSYEQYF. The CDR3 DNA reads TGTGCCAGCAGCTTGGTGGAGGGGGGGAGTTACGAGCAGTACTTC.

Notes on this clone: This same CDR3 is encoded by further DNA sequences in the sample. The rearrangement uses TRBV5-1 and TRBJ2-3; TRBD2 matches at 12 bases. The CDR3 length is 16 residues. Germline trimming cut 0 bases from V and 3 bases from J; bases unmatched to any gene: 2. The germline V gene encodes CDR1 SGHRS and CDR2 YFSETQ. The CDR3 sequence is CASSLGLAGVTDTQYF. The CDR3 bases are TGCGCCAGCAGCTTGGGACTAGCGGGAGTAACAGATACGCAGTATTTT.

The chain has TRBV5-1 and TRBJ1-2; TRBD1 agrees at 7 bases. The CDR3 has 14 residues. Losses at the gene ends were 2 bases for V and 8 bases for J; bases not matched to a gene: 9. Germline loops: CDR1 SGHRS, CDR2 YFSETQ. CDR3 in amino acids: CASSFVQGSGGYTF. The CDR3 coding sequence is TGCGCCAGCAGCTTCGTACAGGGGTCGGGCGGCTACACCTTC.

This clone showed up just once. In DNA, the CDR3 is TGTGCCAGCAGCTCGCAGGGGGTTAGCTCGGGTGAGCAGTTCTTC. Translation: CASSSQGVSSGEQFF. The chain carries TRBV11-3 and TRBJ2-1; 7 nucleotides line up with TRBD1. Trimming cost V 4 bases and J 9 bases; bases outside gene matches: 12. The V gene's germline CDR1 is SGHNT and CDR2 YENEEA. CDR3 length: 15 amino acids. The full variable domain, its missing parts supplied by reference TRBV11-3 and TRBJ2-1, is EAGVVQSPRYKIIEKKQPVAFWCNPISGHNTLYWYLQNLGQGPELLIRYENEEAVDDSQLPKDRFSAERLKGVDSTLKIQPAELGDSAVYLCASSSQGVSSGEQFFGPGTRLTVL.

This clone was seen just once. V usage is TRBV5-1 and J usage is TRBJ1-2; D perhaps matches TRBD1 (5 bases). Trimming removed 0 bases at V and 6 bases at J, with 12 bases between. The V gene's germline CDR1 is SGHRS and CDR2 YFSETQ. This CDR3 has 14 amino acids. The CDR3 sequence is CASSLGQPPHGYTF. In DNA, the CDR3 is TGCGCCAGCAGCTTGGGACAGCCACCCCATGGCTACACCTTC.

This rearrangement joins TRBV5-1 to TRBJ2-5, with a weak D call TRBD2 (5 bases). V was shortened by 0 bases and J by 1 base, with 7 bases between the two germline ends. This CDR3 comprises 14 residues. Germline V CDR1 and CDR2: SGHRS, YFSETQ. Here the CDR3 DNA reads TGCGCCAGCAGCTTGGAAAGCGGCCAAGAGACCCAGTACTTC. It specifies CASSLESGQETQYF. Full variable domain (remainder filled in from reference TRBV5-1 and TRBJ2-5): KAGVTQTPRYLIKTRGQQVTLSCSPISGHRSVSWYQQTPGQGLQFLFEYFSETQRNKGNFPGRFSGRQFSNSRSEMNVSTLELGDSALYLCASSLESGQETQYFGPGTRLLVL.

V gene TRBV7-9 combines with J gene TRBJ2-5; a possible D gene is TRBD2 (5 bases). CDR3 size: 16 residues. Trimming took off 5 bases at V and 0 bases at J, with 16 bases between the two ends. Germline V CDR1 and CDR2: SEHNR, FQNEAQ (reference sequence). CDR3 protein: CASSRPPGSDQETQYF. In nucleotides, the CDR3 is TGTGCCAGCAGCCGTCCCCCGGGGAGCGACCAAGAGACCCAGTACTTC.

The chain couples TRBV4-2 to TRBJ1-1; possibly TRBD1 for D (6 bases). This CDR3 is 16 amino acids long. Between the trimmed V and J ends, which lost 4 bases and 5 bases, there was a span of 20 bases. CDR1 is LGHNA and CDR2 is YNFKEQ in the germline V gene. As DNA, the CDR3 is TGTGCCAGCAGCCCGCACCTTTCACAGGGTGGGACTGAAGCTTTCTTT. It codes for CASSPHLSQGGTEAFF.

The chain carries TRBV3-1 (or the pseudogene TRBV3-2) and TRBJ2-5; D is possibly TRBD2 (6 bases). V was trimmed by 2 bases and J by 3 bases, leaving 10 bases between them. CDR3 length: 14 amino acids. Germline CDR1 and CDR2: LGHDT and YNNKEL (reference sequence). CDR3 sequence reads: CASSQRASEETQYF. The CDR3 bases are TGTGCCAGCAGCCAACGGGCTAGCGAAGAGACCCAGTACTTC.